This T cell receptor beta chain was retrieved from a study of CD8+CD57+ T cells in acquired aplastic anemia. Points from the study as a whole: The same twenty-nine CD8+ CDR3 sequences occurred in patients and in controls.

In regard to this clonotype: What it recognizes is unknown.

The germline V and J ends were trimmed by 0 bases and 0 bases, with 8 bases remaining between them. The CDR3 length is 14 residues. Germline CDR1 is DFQATT and CDR2 is SNEGSKA (reference sequence). The template used for profiling TCR beta VDJ and CDR3 was genomic DNA. Using its own MiXCR run on the reads, TCRdb lists one record per CDR3 protein. The sample yields 150,000 to 200,000 distinct CDR3 sequences, around 45% seen once. This clonotype originated in a human donor in good health. J is TRBJ1-2 and V is TRBV20-1, with D unclear. The sample was sorted CD4+, CD8+, or CD8+CD57+ T cells (not recorded which) from PBMCs. The CDR3 protein is CSARDYLTNYGYTF. CDR3 nucleotide sequence: TGCAGTGCTAGAGATTACCTAACTAACTATGGCTACACCTTC.